These 17 T cell receptor beta chains were all obtained from the same sample, sequenced in a study of blood T cells in healthy people across ages. Sample-barcoded 5' priming and a J-beta primer mix drove a second PCR of roughly 7 to 11 cycles. One entry per CDR3 protein, called by TCRdb with MiXCR from the 5' RACE reads. Altogether approximately 1,000,000 distinct CDR3 sequences are present, more than 40% being singletons, with the ten largest covering 18%. The sequenced material came from blood. The receptors here all came from a woman aged 55-75 years in good health.

The rearrangement joins TRBV10-3 to TRBJ1-3, with a tentative D call TRBD1 (6 bases). The CDR3 totals 15 residues. Trimming stripped 8 bases from V and 0 bases from J, with 14 bases between. CDR1 and CDR2 from the germline V gene are ENHRY and SYGVKD. This CDR3 is CAIQDQGNSGNTIYF. The CDR3 DNA reads as TGTGCCATCCAAGACCAGGGGAACTCTGGAAACACCATATATTTT.

This chain links TRBV24-1 with TRBJ2-7, with TRBD2 matching over 8 bases. Trimming at V came to 1 base and at J to 12 bases, leaving 13 bases not matched to a gene. The CDR3 runs 15 residues. The V gene's germline CDR1 is KGHDR and CDR2 SFDVKD. The CDR3, as DNA: TGTGCCACCAGTGATTTTGGGGGACTAGATGAGACCCGGTACTTC. This codes for CATSDFGGLDETRYF.

This clonotype was seen only a few times. The chain couples TRBV6-6 to TRBJ1-1; D perhaps matches TRBD1 (5 bases). The germline V and J ends were trimmed by 2 bases and 4 bases, with 14 bases remaining between them. Germline CDR1 is MNHNY and CDR2 is SVGAGI (reference sequence). The CDR3 extends over 15 amino acids. The CDR3 protein is CASSYPGRVSTEAFF. The DNA for the CDR3 is TGTGCCAGCAGTTACCCGGGCAGGGTATCCACTGAAGCTTTCTTT.

This clonotype was seen only once. The J gene is TRBJ1-1, the V gene TRBV6-1; tentatively, D is TRBD1 (6 bases). Germline V gives CDR1 MNHNS, CDR2 SASEGT. The CDR3 has 16 amino acids. V was shortened by 6 bases and J by 0 bases, with 17 bases between the two germline ends. The CDR3 region is CASREGTLTMNTEAFF. The CDR3 DNA sequence: TGTGCCAGCAGGGAGGGGACACTTACGATGAACACTGAAGCTTTCTTT.

The CDR3 DNA is TGCAGCGTCGACGGGGACGGAATCGGGGAGCTGTTTTTT. It translates to CSVDGDGIGELFF. The gene calls are TRBV29-1 and TRBJ2-2; D is perhaps TRBD1 or TRBD2 (5 bases each). Trimming left V 6 bases short and J 7 bases short, with 15 bases between. Germline lookup yields CDR1 SQVTM and CDR2 ANQGSEA. The CDR3 is 13 residues long.

V is TRBV7-9 and J is TRBJ2-3; TRBD1 matches 7 bases. Germline V gene sequence: CDR1 SEHNR, CDR2 FQNEAQ (reference sequence). CDR3 length equals 16 residues. J was trimmed by 4 bases and V by 6 bases; bases with no gene match: 13. The CDR3 is CASRRTGVSGADTQYF. The CDR3 DNA is TGTGCCAGCAGGCGAACAGGGGTTTCTGGAGCAGATACGCAGTATTTT.

The CDR3 protein is CASSTNRGYTEAFF. In DNA form, the CDR3 reads TGTGCCAGCAGCACAAACAGGGGTTATACTGAAGCTTTCTTT. V gene TRBV11-2 combines with J gene TRBJ1-1; 7 nucleotides line up with TRBD1. The CDR3 has 14 residues. Per germline, CDR1 SGHAT and CDR2 FQNNGV. After removal of 5 bases from V and 5 bases from J, the junction contained 8 bases not matched to a gene.

This clonotype was seen repeatedly, ten times or more. The J gene is TRBJ1-6, the V gene TRBV9; no definite D call. The CDR3 runs to 15 residues. Trimming took off 4 bases at V and 5 bases at J, with 13 bases between the two ends. Germline V CDR1 and CDR2: SGDLS, YYNGEE. CDR3 residues: CASSPRWQDNSPLHF. The CDR3 bases are TGTGCCAGCAGCCCCCGGTGGCAAGATAATTCACCCCTCCACTTT.

The V gene is TRBV11-1, the J gene TRBJ2-5, with 9 nucleotides matching TRBD2. V lost 2 bases, J lost 11 bases, and 15 bases stayed unmatched. Germline assignment: CDR1 SGHAT and CDR2 FQDESV (reference sequence). This CDR3 region has 16 residues. The CDR3 sequence: CASSLSASGINDEQYF. CDR3 sequence (DNA): TGTGCCAGCAGCTTATCGGCTAGCGGGATTAACGATGAGCAGTACTTC.

This clonotype was seen a handful of times. The J gene is TRBJ2-7, the V gene TRBV7-8; 10 positions match TRBD2. Germline loops: CDR1 SGHVS, CDR2 FQNEAQ. This CDR3 has 16 residues. The V gene end was trimmed by 5 bases and the J gene end by 0 bases; junction bases not matched to a gene: 7. The CDR3 coding sequence is TGTGCCAGCAGCCCTCGAAGACTAGCGGGCTCCTACGAGCAGTACTTC. This gives the protein CASSPRRLAGSYEQYF.

This clonotype was seen only once. J is TRBJ2-5 and V is TRBV3-1; D not resolved. V gave up 3 bases and J gave up 5 bases, with 19 bases separating them. CDR1 is LGHDT and CDR2 is YNNKEL in the germline V gene (reference sequence). This CDR3 spans 16 amino acids. CDR3 residues: CASSQDRYKREETQYF. The CDR3 DNA reads TGTGCCAGCAGCCAGGATCGATACAAACGCGAGGAGACCCAGTACTTC.

The gene calls are TRBV2 and TRBJ2-3; D gene unclear. The germline V gene encodes CDR1 SNHLY and CDR2 FYNNEI. V shed 8 bases and J shed 3 bases, with 12 bases lying between them. The CDR3 covers 13 residues. Here the CDR3 reads CASDPKRTDTQYF. The CDR3 coding sequence is TGTGCCAGCGACCCCAAAAGAACAGATACGCAGTATTTT.

The chain combines TRBV12-3 or TRBV12-4 with TRBJ2-2; 10 nucleotides agree with TRBD2. The CDR3 length is 20 residues. V lost 5 bases, J lost 4 bases, and 19 bases stayed unmatched. In DNA form, the CDR3 reads TGTGCCAGCAGTAAATCGTGGTGGGGGCTAGCGGGAGTGGGCACCGGGGAGCTGTTTTTT. This translates into CASSKSWWGLAGVGTGELFF.

This clonotype has just a few counts. V and J are TRBV7-2 and TRBJ2-1; possibly TRBD2 for D (5 bases). Trimming took off 0 bases at V and 5 bases at J, with 11 bases between the two ends. The CDR3 runs to 15 residues. The germline V gene has CDR1 SGHTA and CDR2 FQGNSA. The CDR3 protein is CASSLARLAHNEQFF. In nucleotides, the CDR3 is TGTGCCAGCAGCTTAGCTCGGCTAGCCCACAATGAGCAGTTCTTC.

The chain recombines TRBV20-1 with TRBJ1-4; TRBD1 aligns across 10 bases. Unmatched junction bases numbered 8, after V lost 2 bases and J lost 11 bases. Germline CDR1 and CDR2: DFQATT and SNEGSKA (reference sequence). This CDR3 is 14 amino acids long. CDR3 sequence reads: CSARKPGTGDKLFF. As DNA, the CDR3 is TGCAGTGCTAGAAAACCCGGGACAGGGGACAAACTGTTTTTT.

CDR3 region: CATSRGGAGDTQYF. DNA of the CDR3: TGTGCCACCAGCAGAGGGGGGGCAGGTGATACGCAGTATTTT. The V gene is TRBV15, the J gene TRBJ2-3; TRBD1 or TRBD2 may be the D gene (6 bases each). The CDR3 loop spans 14 amino acids. CDR1 and CDR2 (germline): LNHNV, YYDKDF (reference sequence). The germline V and J ends were trimmed by 1 base and 6 bases, with 11 bases remaining between them.

The genes are TRBV4-2 and TRBJ2-1; weak D call: TRBD2 (5 bases). Per germline, CDR1 LGHNA and CDR2 YNFKEQ. V was cut by 0 bases and J by 10 bases, with 7 bases left in between. CDR3 length: 12 residues. CDR3 region: CASSQERREQFF. CDR3 nucleotide sequence: TGTGCCAGCAGCCAAGAAAGGAGGGAGCAGTTCTTC.